Shown below are 12 T cell receptor beta chains from a single sample sequenced in a study of shared T cell receptors in the human thymus. Using immunoSEQ multiplex PCR, the repertoire was profiled, and TCRdb retains in-frame clones only, with some absent. The table lists over 650,000 clones, about 89% of them singletons, with roughly 0.0087% in the top ten. This same sample was also part of a study on human thymus T cells.

Input material: thymocytes. The receptor set was obtained from a boy younger than two with a congenital heart defect.

This chain joins TRBV29-1 and TRBJ1-2; D is possibly TRBD1 (6 bases). Germline assignment: CDR1 SQVTM and CDR2 ANQGSEA. This CDR3 is 12 amino acids long. Trimming left V 6 bases short and J 4 bases short, with 12 bases between. The CDR3 DNA is TGCAGCGTGGACGGACAGAGCTATGGCTACACCTTC. This sequence encodes CSVDGQSYGYTF.

This chain connects TRBV6-8 to TRBJ2-3; no definite D call. Trimming pared 6 bases from V and 4 bases from J, leaving 8 bases between. Germline CDR1 reads MNHGY; CDR2 reads SAAAGT. The CDR3 has 12 residues. For the CDR3, the DNA is TGTGCCAGCAGGCAGGTCTCAGATACGCAGTATTTT. Protein product: CASRQVSDTQYF.

The chain couples TRBV7-2 to TRBJ2-7, with D unclear. The CDR3 sequence is 16 residues long. CDR1 SGHTA and CDR2 FQGNSA come from the germline V gene. Trimming pared 2 bases from V and 4 bases from J, leaving 18 bases between. The CDR3 region is CASSLMSSLTTYEQYF. CDR3 DNA: TGTGCCAGCAGCTTAATGTCTTCCTTAACCACTTACGAGCAGTACTTC.

This chain joins TRBV5-4 and TRBJ1-2, with unresolved D. The germline V and J ends were trimmed by 3 bases and 4 bases, with 13 bases remaining between them. The CDR3 is made up of 14 amino acids. Germline CDR1 is SGHNT and CDR2 is YYREEE (reference sequence). The CDR3 DNA is TGTGCCAGCAGCTGGACTCGGACGGGCTATGGCTACACCTTC. Translating gives CASSWTRTGYGYTF.

In DNA form, the CDR3 reads TGTGCCAGCAGTGTAAAACAGGGGAGCAATCAGCCCCAGCATTTT. Its protein is CASSVKQGSNQPQHF. The V call is TRBV7-2, the J call TRBJ1-5; 7 nucleotides line up with TRBD1. The CDR3 is 15 residues long. The trim removed 6 bases at V and 1 base at J, leaving 6 bases unmatched. Germline V gene sequence: CDR1 SGHTA, CDR2 FQGNSA.

Only a few counts were recorded for this clone. This chain connects TRBV6-5 to TRBJ2-7, with D possibly matching TRBD1 (6 bases). CDR3 length: 14 amino acids. Trimming took 6 bases from V and 2 from J, leaving 14 bases between them. CDR1 and CDR2 (germline): MNHEY, SVGAGI. DNA for the CDR3: TGTGCCAGCAGGAGGGGGAAGGGGACCTACGAGCAGTACTTC. As protein: CASRRGKGTYEQYF.

The genes are TRBV6-1 and TRBJ2-5, with D unresolved. This CDR3 region has 12 residues. The germline gives CDR1 MNHNS, CDR2 SASEGT. V gave up 8 bases and J gave up 1 base, with 8 bases separating them. The chain's CDR3 is CASLVSQETQYF. The CDR3 nucleotides are TGTGCCAGCTTGGTGAGCCAAGAGACCCAGTACTTC.

This clone has a handful of counts. This chain joins TRBV6-6 and TRBJ1-3; D is perhaps TRBD1 (5 bases). Per germline, CDR1 MNHNY and CDR2 SVGAGI (reference sequence). The CDR3 consists of 16 residues. The V and J ends lost 3 bases and 4 bases respectively, with 16 bases between them. CDR3 loop: CASSYGAPNSGNTIYF. CDR3 nucleotides: TGTGCCAGCAGTTATGGGGCCCCTAACTCGGGAAACACCATATATTTT.

This chain joins TRBV15 and TRBJ2-1; TRBD1 is a possible D gene (5 bases). The ends were cut back, 5 bases at V and 2 bases at J, with 13 bases in the middle. CDR3 length: 15 residues. The germline CDR1 and CDR2 sequences are LNHNV and YYDKDF (reference sequence). The CDR3 nucleotides are TGTGCCACCAGCTTTCAACAGGACACCTACAATGAGCAGTTCTTC. This codes for CATSFQQDTYNEQFF.

The chain has TRBV11-2 and TRBJ1-2; no clear D gene. Germline loops: CDR1 SGHAT, CDR2 FQNNGV. The CDR3 extends over 9 amino acids. Trimming took 5 bases from V and 11 from J, leaving 6 bases between them. The CDR3 reads CASSLIYTF. CDR3 bases: TGTGCCAGCAGCCTAATATACACCTTC. The entire variable domain, with the rest obtained from reference TRBV11-2 and TRBJ1-2, is as follows: EAGVAQSPRYKIIEKRQSVAFWCNPISGHATLYWYQQILGQGPKLLIQFQNNGVVDDSQLPKDRFSAERLKGVDSTLKIQPAKLEDSAVYLCASSLIYTFGSGTRLTVV.

This clone was counted only a few times. Written as DNA, the CDR3 is TGTGCCAGCAGTGAACGGGGGACCCCCTCGGGCTACACCTTC. It is translated as CASSERGTPSGYTF. The chain recombines TRBV6-1 with TRBJ1-2; a weak D match, TRBD1 (5 bases). V lost 2 bases to trimming and J lost 8 bases, with 15 bases between them. From germline, CDR1 is MNHNS and CDR2 SASEGT. The CDR3 is 14 residues long.

This rearrangement joins TRBV15 to TRBJ2-1; no definite D call. The CDR3 contains 16 residues. With 0 bases removed from V and 0 bases from J, the gap between germline ends came to 9 bases. Germline V CDR1 and CDR2: LNHNV, YYDKDF (reference sequence). The CDR3 nucleotides read TGTGCCACCAGCAGAGATCCGTACTGCTCCTACAATGAGCAGTTCTTC. This translates into CATSRDPYCSYNEQFF.